This is a list of T cell receptor beta chains from one sample in a study of early T cells in non-severe SARS-CoV-2 infection. One entry per CDR3 protein, called by TCRdb with MiXCR from the 5' RACE reads. In the table there are roughly 110,000 distinct CDR3 sequences, around 10% of which are singletons. Material for sequencing was whole blood. These receptor sequences come from an adult who was a healthcare worker with PCR-confirmed SARS-CoV-2 infection or an uninfected control (not recorded which). Each CDR3 is given with its conserved first and last residue. The D gene is left open where the match is weak. Clone sizes are given selectively: once, few, many, or a class where the clone is expanded.

clone size: many
V gene: TRBV25-1
J gene: TRBJ2-1
D gene: NA
CDR3 DNA: TGTGCCAGCACAGGGGTAGGCGAGCAGTTCTTC
CDR3 protein: CASTGVGEQFF

clone size: few
V gene: TRBV6-2/TRBV6-3
J gene: TRBJ2-7
D gene: NA
CDR3 DNA: TGTGCCAGCACCACTAGTGGATACGAGCAGTACTTC
CDR3 protein: CASTTSGYEQYF

clone size: many
V gene: TRBV15
J gene: TRBJ2-3
D gene: TRBD2
CDR3 DNA: TGTGCCACCAGCCCGAGCGGGGCCCGAGATACGCAGTATTTT
CDR3 protein: CATSPSGARDTQYF

clone size: few
V gene: TRBV27
J gene: TRBJ2-7
D gene: NA
CDR3 DNA: TGTGCCAGCAGGGCCAATAATGGGGGGCGCGGCGGTGAGCAGTACTTC
CDR3 protein: CASRANNGGRGGEQYF

clone size: many
V gene: TRBV30
J gene: TRBJ2-7
D gene: TRBD2
CDR3 DNA: TGTGCCTGGAGTTCGGTGGGACTAGCGGTTTACGAGCAGTACTTC
CDR3 protein: CAWSSVGLAVYEQYF

clone size: many
V gene: TRBV29-1
J gene: TRBJ1-5
D gene: NA
CDR3 DNA: TGCAGCGCCAAGACAGTCGGTCAGCCCCAGCATTTT
CDR3 protein: CSAKTVGQPQHF

clone size: few
V gene: TRBV7-2
J gene: TRBJ2-4
D gene: TRBD2
CDR3 DNA: TGTGCCAGCAGCCCCACTGCCCTACTAGCGGGTATTCGTAGCGTTTTTTTAGCCAAAAACATTCAGTACTTC
CDR3 protein: CASSPTALLAGIRSVFLAKNIQYF

clone size: NA
V gene: TRBV20-1
J gene: TRBJ1-2
D gene: NA
CDR3 DNA: TGCAGTAACGCCGGTTCTCACTATGGCTACACCTTC
CDR3 protein: CSNAGSHYGYTF

clone size: few
V gene: TRBV20-1
J gene: TRBJ2-1
D gene: NA
CDR3 DNA: TGCAGTGCTGACCGCAGTAACGCCTACAATGAGCAGTTCTTC
CDR3 protein: CSADRSNAYNEQFF

clone size: many
V gene: TRBV20-1
J gene: TRBJ1-5
D gene: NA
CDR3 DNA: TGCAGTGCTAGTCACGGACAGAGGAATCAGCCCCAGCATTTT
CDR3 protein: CSASHGQRNQPQHF

clone size: many
V gene: TRBV11-2
J gene: TRBJ2-1
D gene: NA
CDR3 DNA: TGTGCCAGCAGCTTATTCGAGACAAAATACAATGAGCAGTTCTTC
CDR3 protein: CASSLFETKYNEQFF

clone size: many
V gene: TRBV18
J gene: TRBJ1-1
D gene: NA
CDR3 DNA: TGTGCCAGCTCCCGGGACCAGAACACTGAAGCTTTCTTT
CDR3 protein: CASSRDQNTEAFF

clone size: NA
V gene: TRBV27
J gene: TRBJ2-3
D gene: NA
CDR3 DNA: TGTGCCAGCAAGTCCATGGCGCTTGCGACAGATACGCAGTATTTT
CDR3 protein: CASKSMALATDTQYF

clone size: many
V gene: TRBV6-1
J gene: TRBJ1-2
D gene: NA
CDR3 DNA: TGTGCCAGCCTCAGGGGAGGAGGCTACACCTTC
CDR3 protein: CASLRGGGYTF

clone size: many
V gene: TRBV2
J gene: TRBJ1-6
D gene: TRBD1
CDR3 DNA: TGTGCCAGCAGTGAAGGAGAGGACAGGCCGAATTCACCCCTCCACTTT
CDR3 protein: CASSEGEDRPNSPLHF

clone size: NA
V gene: TRBV5-1
J gene: TRBJ2-2
D gene: TRBD1
CDR3 DNA: TGCGCCAGCAGCTTAGGGACAGCCGGCACCGGGGAGCTGTTTTTT
CDR3 protein: CASSLGTAGTGELFF

clone size: few
V gene: TRBV10-2
J gene: TRBJ2-1
D gene: TRBD2
CDR3 DNA: TGCGCCAGCAGTGAAGGTAGCGGGAGGTCATCCTACAATGAGCAGTTCTTC
CDR3 protein: CASSEGSGRSSYNEQFF

clone size: NA
V gene: TRBV19
J gene: TRBJ2-2
D gene: NA
CDR3 DNA: TGTGCCAGTAGGGGGGCGCGGGACACCGGGGAGCTGTTTTTT
CDR3 protein: CASRGARDTGELFF

clone size: NA
V gene: TRBV2
J gene: TRBJ1-3
D gene: TRBD1
CDR3 DNA: TGTGCCAGCAGCCCGGGACAGGCGAACACCATATATTTT
CDR3 protein: CASSPGQANTIYF

clone size: many
V gene: TRBV12-3/TRBV12-4
J gene: TRBJ2-7
D gene: TRBD1
CDR3 DNA: TGTGCCAGCAGTTTAGCGCCCGGGACAGGCACCCTCCGATTC
CDR3 protein: CASSLAPGTGTLRF

clone size: NA
V gene: TRBV29-1
J gene: TRBJ2-7
D gene: NA
CDR3 DNA: TGCAGCGTTGATGCGGGCTCCTACGAGCAGTACTTC
CDR3 protein: CSVDAGSYEQYF

clone size: many
V gene: TRBV20-1
J gene: TRBJ1-1
D gene: NA
CDR3 DNA: TGCAGTGCTAGAGGAACCAGGGAGGGCACTGAAGCTTTCTTT
CDR3 protein: CSARGTREGTEAFF

clone size: few
V gene: TRBV6-2/TRBV6-3
J gene: TRBJ2-1
D gene: TRBD2
CDR3 DNA: TGTGCCACGAGGGGGGGACTAGCTCATATCAGTGAGCAGTTCTTC
CDR3 protein: CATRGGLAHISEQFF

clone size: few
V gene: TRBV20-1
J gene: TRBJ2-7
D gene: TRBD2
CDR3 DNA: TGCAGTGCTAGAGAGCCGGGACTAGCGGGGGGAACTGACAACTACGAGCAGTACTTC
CDR3 protein: CSAREPGLAGGTDNYEQYF

clone size: NA
V gene: TRBV29-1
J gene: TRBJ2-5
D gene: TRBD2
CDR3 DNA: TGCAGCCGGTCCCTGCGGGAGGCCCAAGAGACCCAGTACTTC
CDR3 protein: CSRSLREAQETQYF

clone size: NA
V gene: TRBV12-3/TRBV12-4
J gene: TRBJ2-2
D gene: NA
CDR3 DNA: TGTGCCAGCAGTCCCAACCATGCCGGGGAGCTGTTTTTT
CDR3 protein: CASSPNHAGELFF

clone size: many
V gene: TRBV4-2
J gene: TRBJ1-1
D gene: TRBD1
CDR3 DNA: TGTGCCAGCAGCCACAACGGACAGGGGGATGACACTGAAGCTTTCTTT
CDR3 protein: CASSHNGQGDDTEAFF

clone size: many
V gene: TRBV2
J gene: TRBJ1-1
D gene: NA
CDR3 DNA: TGTGCCAGCAGTGCTCAGGTCGGTGAAGCTTTCTTT
CDR3 protein: CASSAQVGEAFF

clone size: NA
V gene: TRBV28
J gene: TRBJ2-5
D gene: NA
CDR3 DNA: TGTGCCACATACTCCGAGACCCAGTACTTC
CDR3 protein: CATYSETQYF

clone size: NA
V gene: TRBV11-2
J gene: TRBJ2-4
D gene: NA
CDR3 DNA: TGTGCCAGCAGCTTGGGGGAAGGCAAAAACATTCAGTACTTC
CDR3 protein: CASSLGEGKNIQYF

clone size: NA
V gene: TRBV18
J gene: TRBJ2-2
D gene: TRBD2
CDR3 DNA: TGTGCCAGCTCACCAAAATTATCGCTAGCGGAGGACACCGGGGAGCTGTTTTTT
CDR3 protein: CASSPKLSLAEDTGELFF

clone size: few
V gene: TRBV18
J gene: TRBJ2-7
D gene: NA
CDR3 DNA: TGTGCCAGCTCGTACACTAGGACAGTCTCCTACGAGCAGTACTTC
CDR3 protein: CASSYTRTVSYEQYF

clone size: many
V gene: TRBV12-3/TRBV12-4
J gene: TRBJ1-5
D gene: NA
CDR3 DNA: TGTGCCAGCAGTTTCACCGGGGGCGCGGTTAGCAATCAGCCCCAGCATTTT
CDR3 protein: CASSFTGGAVSNQPQHF

clone size: few
V gene: TRBV5-1
J gene: TRBJ1-3
D gene: NA
CDR3 DNA: TGCGCCAGCAGCGTGGCGGAACCTGGAAACACCATATATTTT
CDR3 protein: CASSVAEPGNTIYF

clone size: few
V gene: TRBV25-1
J gene: TRBJ2-7
D gene: TRBD1
CDR3 DNA: TGTGCCAGCAGTGGAAAACCCCGACAGGGGGCGATCCACACCGCGGTCCCCTACGAGCAGTACTTC
CDR3 protein: CASSGKPRQGAIHTAVPYEQYF

clone size: NA
V gene: TRBV28
J gene: TRBJ2-7
D gene: TRBD1
CDR3 DNA: TGTGCCAGCAGTTCTAGGACAGGGGGTCGCGAGCAGTACTTC
CDR3 protein: CASSSRTGGREQYF

clone size: many
V gene: TRBV6-6
J gene: TRBJ1-2
D gene: NA
CDR3 DNA: TGTGCCAGCAGTTACTCGACCGGCTACACCTTC
CDR3 protein: CASSYSTGYTF

clone size: few
V gene: TRBV9
J gene: TRBJ2-1
D gene: NA
CDR3 DNA: TGTGCCAGCAGCCCTCCCCACAGGGTAGCTGAGCAGTTCTTC
CDR3 protein: CASSPPHRVAEQFF

clone size: NA
V gene: TRBV18
J gene: TRBJ1-4
D gene: NA
CDR3 DNA: TGTGCCAGCTCACCATCGGCACCCCTTACAACTAATGAAAAACTGTTTTTT
CDR3 protein: CASSPSAPLTTNEKLFF

clone size: NA
V gene: TRBV28
J gene: TRBJ2-7
D gene: TRBD2
CDR3 DNA: TGTGCCAGCAGGCCTGCGGGACTAGCGGGAGCCGCGAGCTCCTACGAGCAGTACTTC
CDR3 protein: CASRPAGLAGAASSYEQYF

clone size: many
V gene: TRBV10-3
J gene: TRBJ2-7
D gene: TRBD1
CDR3 DNA: TGTGCCATCAAGGCAGGGGGCACCAGCTCCTACGAGCAGTACTTC
CDR3 protein: CAIKAGGTSSYEQYF

clone size: NA
V gene: TRBV7-9
J gene: TRBJ2-6
D gene: TRBD1
CDR3 DNA: TGTGCCAGCAGCTTCCGTGGCAGGGGGCGATCTGGGGCCAACGTCCTGACTTTC
CDR3 protein: CASSFRGRGRSGANVLTF

clone size: many
V gene: TRBV7-9
J gene: TRBJ2-5
D gene: NA
CDR3 DNA: TGTGCCAGCAGCCGTGGGGAGCGGGACCAAGAGACCCAGTACTTC
CDR3 protein: CASSRGERDQETQYF

clone size: many
V gene: TRBV7-6
J gene: TRBJ2-5
D gene: TRBD2
CDR3 DNA: TGTGCCAGCAGCTGGGGCGGACTAGCGGGAGACCAGTACTTC
CDR3 protein: CASSWGGLAGDQYF

clone size: few
V gene: TRBV12-5
J gene: TRBJ2-1
D gene: TRBD2
CDR3 DNA: TGTGCTAGTGGTAGCGGGAGGGCCCATGAGCAGTTCTTC
CDR3 protein: CASGSGRAHEQFF

clone size: NA
V gene: TRBV12-3/TRBV12-4
J gene: TRBJ2-7
D gene: TRBD2
CDR3 DNA: TGTGCCAGCAGACGCACTAGCGGATACTACGAGCAGTACTTC
CDR3 protein: CASRRTSGYYEQYF

clone size: many
V gene: TRBV6-2/TRBV6-3
J gene: TRBJ2-3
D gene: NA
CDR3 DNA: TGTGCCAGCAGTTCGAAGAGCACAGATACGCAGTATTTT
CDR3 protein: CASSSKSTDTQYF

clone size: many
V gene: TRBV10-2
J gene: TRBJ1-6
D gene: NA
CDR3 DNA: TGCGCCAGCAGTGAAGCGGGGGATACACCCCTCCACTTT
CDR3 protein: CASSEAGDTPLHF

clone size: few
V gene: TRBV11-2
J gene: TRBJ2-3
D gene: TRBD2
CDR3 DNA: TGTGCCAGCAGCCTCCTAGCGGGAAAGGCAGATACGCAGTATTTT
CDR3 protein: CASSLLAGKADTQYF

clone size: NA
V gene: TRBV29-1
J gene: TRBJ1-2
D gene: NA
CDR3 DNA: TGCAGCGTCAACAAGGGGTATGGCTACACCTTC
CDR3 protein: CSVNKGYGYTF

clone size: many
V gene: TRBV2
J gene: TRBJ1-5
D gene: TRBD1
CDR3 DNA: TGTGCCAGCCGGACAGGGGTTGGCAATCAGCCCCAGCATTTT
CDR3 protein: CASRTGVGNQPQHF

clone size: few
V gene: TRBV5-1
J gene: TRBJ1-1
D gene: NA
CDR3 DNA: TGCGCCAGCAGCTTGCAAGGGGGTGGCACTGAAGCTTTCTTT
CDR3 protein: CASSLQGGGTEAFF

clone size: many
V gene: TRBV7-9
J gene: TRBJ2-7
D gene: NA
CDR3 DNA: TGTGCCAGCAGCTCGCCAGGATCTACCTACGAGCAGTACTTC
CDR3 protein: CASSSPGSTYEQYF

clone size: few
V gene: TRBV6-2/TRBV6-3
J gene: TRBJ2-1
D gene: TRBD1
CDR3 DNA: TGTGCCAGCAGCCAGGGACAGCCGTGGGATGAGCAGTTCTTC
CDR3 protein: CASSQGQPWDEQFF

clone size: NA
V gene: TRBV7-8
J gene: TRBJ2-1
D gene: NA
CDR3 DNA: TGTGCCAGCAGCCGGCGCCTCGTGCGAGACGACAATGAGCAGTTCTTC
CDR3 protein: CASSRRLVRDDNEQFF

clone size: NA
V gene: TRBV6-5
J gene: TRBJ2-2
D gene: NA
CDR3 DNA: TGTGCCAGCAGTTACTCGATAATCAGGGGCGGGGAGCTGTTTTTT
CDR3 protein: CASSYSIIRGGELFF

clone size: many
V gene: TRBV19
J gene: TRBJ2-2
D gene: NA
CDR3 DNA: TGTGCCAGTAGCTACAGGTATACCGGGGAGCTGTTTTTT
CDR3 protein: CASSYRYTGELFF

clone size: many
V gene: TRBV6-2/TRBV6-3
J gene: TRBJ2-7
D gene: NA
CDR3 DNA: TGTGCCAGCAGTTACGTAGCAGGCACCGAGCAGTACTTC
CDR3 protein: CASSYVAGTEQYF

clone size: many
V gene: TRBV12-3/TRBV12-4
J gene: TRBJ1-1
D gene: NA
CDR3 DNA: TGTGCCAGCAGTCGGACGGGATCTAACACTGAAGCTTTCTTT
CDR3 protein: CASSRTGSNTEAFF

clone size: many
V gene: TRBV7-2
J gene: TRBJ1-2
D gene: TRBD1
CDR3 DNA: TGTGCCAGCAGCCCGGGGACAGTTTATGGCTACACCTTC
CDR3 protein: CASSPGTVYGYTF